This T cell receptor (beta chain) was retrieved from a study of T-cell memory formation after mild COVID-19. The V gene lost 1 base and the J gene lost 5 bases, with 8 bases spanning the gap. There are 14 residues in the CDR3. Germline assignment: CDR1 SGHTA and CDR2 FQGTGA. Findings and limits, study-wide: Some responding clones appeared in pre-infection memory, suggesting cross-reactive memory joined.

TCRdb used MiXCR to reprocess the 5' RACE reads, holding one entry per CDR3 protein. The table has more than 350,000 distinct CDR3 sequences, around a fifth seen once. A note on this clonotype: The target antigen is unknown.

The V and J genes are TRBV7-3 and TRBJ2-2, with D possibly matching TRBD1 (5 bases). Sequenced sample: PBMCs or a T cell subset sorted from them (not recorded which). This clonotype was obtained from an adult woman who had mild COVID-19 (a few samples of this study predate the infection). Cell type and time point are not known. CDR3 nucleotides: TGTGCCAGCAGCTTAAACCAGGGAACCGGGGAGCTGTTTTTT. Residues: CASSLNQGTGELFF.